The 30 T cell receptor beta chains below were found in one sample sequenced in a study of cytomegalovirus exposure and HLA in healthy donors. In the PCR, 60 Vbeta and 13 Jbeta primers were used. Data came from immunoSEQ multiplex PCR; TCRdb stores just in-frame clones and leaves some out. The record lists 150,000 or so clones, of which the ten most abundant hold under 2%. Sequencing was performed on PBMCs. These receptors were taken from a middle-aged woman in good health and CMV-seropositive.

This sequence joins TRBV19 and TRBJ2-5; the match to TRBD1 covers 9 bases. This CDR3 region has 15 residues. CDR1 is LNHDA and CDR2 is SQIVND in the germline V gene (reference sequence). J lost 2 bases, V lost 7 bases, and 8 bases had no gene match. The CDR3 loop is CASKNPGQGQETQYF. DNA of the CDR3: TGTGCCAGTAAGAACCCGGGACAGGGACAAGAGACCCAGTACTTC. The complete variable domain, with remaining parts taken from reference TRBV19 and TRBJ2-5, reads DGGITQSPKYLFRKEGQNVTLSCEQNLNHDAMYWYRQDPGQGLRLIYYSQIVNDFQKGDIAEGYSVSREKKESFPLTVTSAQKNPTAFYLCASKNPGQGQETQYFGPGTRLLVL.

The chain couples TRBV18 to TRBJ2-1; TRBD2 matches 11 bases. V lost 6 bases and J lost 8; bases outside the gene matches: 18. Germline lookup yields CDR1 KGHSH and CDR2 LQKENI. This CDR3 spans 18 amino acids. As DNA, the CDR3 is TGTGCCAGCTCTCCGTTGGCCCTCCTAGCGGGAGGAGGCTATGAGCAGTTCTTC. This encodes CASSPLALLAGGGYEQFF.

V and J are TRBV7-2 and TRBJ2-2; 7 nucleotides match TRBD2. Germline CDR1 reads SGHTA; CDR2 reads FQGNSA. This CDR3 is built from 15 residues. V was clipped by 4 bases and J by 16 bases; unmatched bases: 18. The CDR3 region has the DNA TGTGCCAGCAGCTCAAGACTAGCTGGGGTTGAGGGGACGTTTTTT. Encoded protein: CASSSRLAGVEGTFF.

The chain recombines TRBV14 with TRBJ1-1; D is uncertain. Trimming removed 2 bases from V and 1 base from J, with 2 bases in between. CDR1 is SGHDN, CDR2 FVKESK, per germline. The length of the CDR3 is 12 residues. The CDR3 DNA is TGTGCCAGCAGCCAACAGAACACTGAAGCTTTCTTT. Translation: CASSQQNTEAFF.

This chain uses TRBV7-8 with TRBJ1-6, with 9 bases fitting TRBD1. Germline loops: CDR1 SGHVS, CDR2 FQNEAQ. V shed 2 bases, J shed 4 bases, and the junction held 6 bases outside the gene matches. The CDR3 totals 17 residues. CDR3 coding DNA: TGTGCCAGCAGCTTAACCCCCGGGACAGGGTATAATTCACCCCTCCACTTT. It translates to CASSLTPGTGYNSPLHF.

The rearrangement joins TRBV2 to TRBJ2-1, with 11 bases identical to TRBD2. Trimming removed 7 bases from V and 8 bases from J; junction bases left unmatched: 10. The CDR3 is 15 amino acids. Looked up from germline, CDR1 is SNHLY and CDR2 is FYNNEI. CDR3 sequence (DNA): TGTGCCAGCAAAGTAACTAGCGGGAGTATTTATGAGCAGTTCTTC. Translation: CASKVTSGSIYEQFF. The variable domain in full, completed from reference TRBV2 and TRBJ2-1, reads EPEVTQTPSHQVTQMGQEVILRCVPISNHLYFYWYRQILGQKVEFLVSFYNNEISEKSEIFDDQFSVERPDGSNFTLKIRSTKLEDSAMYFCASKVTSGSIYEQFFGPGTRLTVL.

The rearrangement uses TRBV6-6 and TRBJ1-2; 8 bases line up with TRBD1. CDR1 MNHNY and CDR2 SVGAGI come from the germline V gene (reference sequence). The CDR3 is 15 amino acids. J lost 4 bases, V lost 6 bases, and 10 bases had no gene match. CDR3 DNA: TGTGCCAGCAGCTTACTTGGACAGGGACGCTATGGCTACACCTTC. It yields the protein CASSLLGQGRYGYTF.

In DNA, the CDR3 is TGTGCCAGCAGTGAGGGCCCTACCTACGAGCAGTACTTC. Its protein is CASSEGPTYEQYF. This sequence joins TRBV28 and TRBJ2-7; TRBD2 is a possible D gene (5 bases). This CDR3 spans 13 amino acids. Germline values: CDR1 MDHEN, CDR2 SYDVKM. V dropped 5 bases and J dropped 2 bases, with 10 bases sitting between them.

CDR3 region: CASSYSSPTGGGEQYF. The DNA for the CDR3 is TGTGCCAGCAGTTACTCCTCTCCGACAGGGGGCGGGGAGCAGTACTTC. The chain employs TRBV6-5 and TRBJ2-7; 10 bases line up with TRBD1. CDR3 size: 16 residues. Germline trimming cut 0 bases from V and 7 bases from J; bases unmatched to any gene: 9. Germline V gene sequence: CDR1 MNHEY, CDR2 SVGAGI.

The rearrangement links TRBV9 to TRBJ1-2, with TRBD1 as a possible D gene (6 bases). Trimming took off 1 base at V and 1 base at J, with 23 bases between the two ends. Germline V CDR1 and CDR2: SGDLS, YYNGEE. The CDR3 totals 19 residues. The CDR3 is CASSVYPPEAGVVNYGYTF. DNA for the CDR3: TGTGCCAGCAGCGTATACCCTCCCGAGGCAGGGGTGGTTAACTATGGCTACACCTTC.

V and J are TRBV7-2 and TRBJ2-7; 11 nucleotides match TRBD2. Germline CDR1 is SGHTA and CDR2 is FQGNSA. The V segment lost 5 bases and the J segment 6 bases; nucleotides outside the gene matches: 9. The CDR3 has 15 amino acids. The CDR3 DNA reads TGTGCCAGCAGCATCATAGCGGGAGGGCCCGGCGAGCAGTACTTC. Residues: CASSIIAGGPGEQYF. The entire variable domain, with the rest obtained from reference TRBV7-2 and TRBJ2-7, is as follows: GAGVSQSPSNKVTEKGKDVELRCDPISGHTALYWYRQSLGQGLEFLIYFQGNSAPDKSGLPSDRFSAERTGGSVSTLTIQRTQQEDSAVYLCASSIIAGGPGEQYFGPGTRLTVT.

The CDR3, as DNA: TGTGCCAGCAGCCCGGACCTAGCGGGGCCCTACAATGAGCAGTTCTTC. It yields the protein CASSPDLAGPYNEQFF. The rearrangement uses TRBV5-4 and TRBJ2-1; 9 bases are a match to TRBD2. After removal of 4 bases from V and 2 bases from J, the junction contained 7 bases not matched to a gene. The V gene's germline CDR1 is SGHNT and CDR2 YYREEE (reference sequence). The CDR3 length is 16 residues.

V usage is TRBV5-1 and J usage is TRBJ2-3, with 11 bases lining up with TRBD2. CDR3 length equals 16 residues. CDR1 SGHRS and CDR2 YFSETQ come from the germline V gene. The V segment lost 2 bases and the J segment 4 bases; nucleotides outside the gene matches: 6. In DNA, the CDR3 is TGCGCCAGCAGCTTACTGCTAGCGGGAGGATCAGATACGCAGTATTTT. It yields the protein CASSLLLAGGSDTQYF.

The chain joins TRBV15 to TRBJ2-2; D may be TRBD1 (6 bases). This CDR3 contains 15 residues. The germline gives CDR1 LNHNV, CDR2 YYDKDF (reference sequence). V gave up 2 bases and J gave up 2 bases, with 9 bases separating them. The CDR3 sequence is CATSRLQGNTGELFF. CDR3 in DNA: TGTGCCACCAGCAGATTACAGGGAAACACCGGGGAGCTGTTTTTT. The variable domain in full, with the rest retrieved from reference TRBV15 and TRBJ2-2, is DAMVIQNPRYQVTQFGKPVTLSCSQTLNHNVMYWYQQKSSQAPKLLFHYYDKDFNNEADTPDNFQSRRPNTSFCFLDIRSPGLGDTAMYLCATSRLQGNTGELFFGEGSRLTVL.

The genes are TRBV12-5 and TRBJ2-7; TRBD2 might be the D (8 bases). The V gene lost 7 bases and the J gene lost 5 bases, with 18 bases spanning the gap. Looked up from germline, CDR1 is LGHNT and CDR2 is FRNRAP. The CDR3 spans 14 residues. CDR3 DNA sequence: TGTGCTAGTGCCCCCGGGAGGGGGCGCGACGAGCAGTACTTC. Its translation: CASAPGRGRDEQYF.

The chain employs TRBV2 and TRBJ2-5; D perhaps matches TRBD1 (7 bases). The V gene lost 7 bases and the J gene lost 3 bases, with 18 bases spanning the gap. Germline V CDR1 and CDR2: SNHLY, FYNNEI. This CDR3 spans 15 amino acids. The CDR3 sequence is CASNTGGQPKETQYF. DNA of the CDR3: TGTGCCAGCAACACCGGGGGACAGCCCAAAGAGACCCAGTACTTC.

This chain joins TRBV6-5 and TRBJ2-7; TRBD2 agrees at 8 bases. V was clipped by 2 bases and J by 2 bases; unmatched bases: 5. Germline lookup yields CDR1 MNHEY and CDR2 SVGAGI. The CDR3 is 15 residues long. Written as DNA, the CDR3 is TGTGCCAGCAGTTACACGGGAGGGCCTCCCTACGAGCAGTACTTC. Translating gives CASSYTGGPPYEQYF.

The chain combines TRBV29-1 with TRBJ2-7, with 7 bases that match TRBD1. The germline V gene has CDR1 SQVTM and CDR2 ANQGSEA. The trim removed 4 bases at V and 0 bases at J, leaving 6 bases unmatched. This CDR3 has 14 residues. The CDR3 nucleotides read TGCAGCGTTGCCACTAGGGACAGCTCCTACGAGCAGTACTTC. It translates to CSVATRDSSYEQYF.

V usage is TRBV14 and J usage is TRBJ2-3; TRBD2 matches at 13 bases. The CDR3 extends over 17 amino acids. Germline V gene data show CDR1 as SGHDN and CDR2 as FVKESK. With V trimmed by 2 bases and J by 6 bases, 8 bases remained unmatched. The CDR3: CASSQLGLAGVADTQYF. The CDR3 region has the DNA TGTGCCAGCAGCCAACTTGGACTAGCGGGAGTAGCGGATACGCAGTATTTT.

The rearrangement uses TRBV28 and TRBJ2-5; TRBD1 agrees at 8 bases. The DNA end is more similar to TRBJ2-7, so the J call may be wrong. There are 14 residues in the CDR3. CDR1 is MDHEN, CDR2 SYDVKM, per germline. As DNA, the CDR3 is TGTGCCAGCATCCGGACAGGGAACAACTACGAGCAGTACTTC. Translated, it gives CASIRTGNNYEQYF.

CDR3 protein: CASSLDLTGSTDTQYF. The DNA of the CDR3 is TGTGCCAGCAGCTTGGATTTGACAGGTAGCACAGATACGCAGTATTTT. The gene calls are TRBV5-8 and TRBJ2-3, with D perhaps TRBD1 (6 bases). Germline loops: CDR1 SGHTS, CDR2 YDEGEE. Trimming shortened V by 0 bases and J by 0 bases, and 11 bases separated the two germline ends. The length of the CDR3 is 16 residues.

The chain's CDR3 is CASSLGDRDEYEQYF. The CDR3 DNA sequence: TGTGCCAGCAGCTTGGGGGACAGGGACGAATACGAGCAGTACTTC. This sequence joins TRBV11-2 and TRBJ2-7, with 9 bases fitting TRBD1. Germline assignment: CDR1 SGHAT and CDR2 FQNNGV. J was trimmed by 4 bases and V by 3 bases; bases with no gene match: 7. The CDR3 has 15 residues.

This chain connects TRBV30 to TRBJ2-7, with TRBD2 as a possible D gene (5 bases). Trimming stripped 4 bases from V and 9 bases from J, with 13 bases between. The germline V gene has CDR1 GTSNPN and CDR2 SVGIG (reference sequence). The CDR3 spans 11 residues. CDR3: CAWIRESVQYF. CDR3 DNA sequence: TGTGCCTGGATCCGGGAATCAGTGCAGTACTTC.

The CDR3 nucleotides read TGTGCCAGCAGTGAAGAGGGGGGGGCGGTACATGGCTACACCTTC. Amino acids: CASSEEGGAVHGYTF. The chain is built from TRBV2 and TRBJ1-2, with a weak D call TRBD1 (6 bases). V was trimmed by 1 base and J by 6 bases, leaving 15 bases between them. The germline gives CDR1 SNHLY, CDR2 FYNNEI. The CDR3 spans 15 residues.

The chain is built from TRBV2 and TRBJ1-1; D is ambiguous. V lost 6 bases and J 2 bases, leaving 10 bases between the germline ends. CDR1 is SNHLY and CDR2 is FYNNEI in the germline V gene. The CDR3 is made up of 13 amino acids. In DNA, the CDR3 is TGTGCCAGCAGGGCGGTATACAACACTGAAGCTTTCTTT. This gives the protein CASRAVYNTEAFF. The entire variable domain, with the rest obtained from reference TRBV2 and TRBJ1-1, is as follows: EPEVTQTPSHQVTQMGQEVILRCVPISNHLYFYWYRQILGQKVEFLVSFYNNEISEKSEIFDDQFSVERPDGSNFTLKIRSTKLEDSAMYFCASRAVYNTEAFFGQGTRLTVV.

The chain combines TRBV10-1 with TRBJ2-1, with D tentatively TRBD2 (6 bases). Trimming took off 3 bases at V and 12 bases at J, with 12 bases between the two ends. The CDR3 extends over 12 amino acids. In germline, CDR1 is WNHNN, CDR2 SYGVQD (reference sequence). The CDR3 coding sequence is TGCGCCAGCAGTGATACCGGGACTCGGCAGTTCTTC. Its protein is CASSDTGTRQFF.

The chain joins TRBV9 to TRBJ1-2; the D gene is possibly TRBD1 (5 bases). The CDR3 is 12 amino acids. Germline CDR1 SGDLS, CDR2 YYNGEE. V gave up 3 bases and J gave up 6 bases, with 9 bases separating them. CDR3 sequence reads: CASSDGQNGYTF. The CDR3 DNA follows: TGTGCCAGCAGCGACGGACAAAATGGCTACACCTTC.

The chain employs TRBV28 and TRBJ1-4; maybe TRBD1 (5 bases). CDR1 is MDHEN and CDR2 is SYDVKM in the germline V gene. The V end lost 3 bases, the J end lost 8 bases, and 13 bases lay between the germline ends. This CDR3 has 14 residues. CDR3: CASSFGGVGEKLFF. The CDR3 nucleotides are TGTGCCAGCAGTTTCGGAGGGGTGGGCGAAAAACTGTTTTTT.

The rearrangement links TRBV28 to TRBJ1-1; unclear D gene. V lost 5 bases, J lost 4 bases, and 14 bases lay in between. This CDR3 is 14 amino acids long. CDR1 MDHEN and CDR2 SYDVKM come from the germline V gene. The CDR3 is CASSLPLVFTEAFF. The CDR3 region has the DNA TGTGCCAGCAGTCTACCTCTGGTCTTCACTGAAGCTTTCTTT. Full variable domain (outside the CDR3, taken from reference TRBV28 and TRBJ1-1): DVKVTQSSRYLVKRTGEKVFLECVQDMDHENMFWYRQDPGLGLRLIYFSYDVKMKEKGDIPEGYSVSREKKERFSLILESASTNQTSMYLCASSLPLVFTEAFFGQGTRLTVV.

The gene calls are TRBV7-2 and TRBJ2-1, with D unclear. The CDR3 runs to 13 residues. Germline CDR1 is SGHTA and CDR2 is FQGNSA. V was pared by 4 bases and J by 8 bases, with 12 bases between. The CDR3: CASSSPLGYEQFF. The CDR3, as DNA: TGTGCCAGCAGCTCTCCCTTGGGCTATGAGCAGTTCTTC.